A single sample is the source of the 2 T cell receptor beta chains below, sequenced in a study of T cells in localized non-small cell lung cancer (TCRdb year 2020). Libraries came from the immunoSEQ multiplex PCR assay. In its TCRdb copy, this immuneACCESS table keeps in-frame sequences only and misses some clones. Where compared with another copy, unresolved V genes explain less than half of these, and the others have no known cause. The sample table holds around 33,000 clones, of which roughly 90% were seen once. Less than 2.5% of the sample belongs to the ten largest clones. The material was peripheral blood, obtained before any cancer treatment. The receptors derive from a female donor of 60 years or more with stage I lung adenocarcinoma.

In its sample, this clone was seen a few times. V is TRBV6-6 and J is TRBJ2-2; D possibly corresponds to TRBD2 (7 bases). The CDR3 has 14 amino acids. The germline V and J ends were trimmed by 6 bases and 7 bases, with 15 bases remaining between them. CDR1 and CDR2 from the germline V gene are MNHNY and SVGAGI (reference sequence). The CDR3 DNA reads TGTGCCAGCAGGTTTGGGGGGGCCGGCGGGGAGCTGTTTTTT. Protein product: CASRFGGAGGELFF.

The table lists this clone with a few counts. Written as DNA, the CDR3 is TGTGCCAGTAGTAGGGACAGGGCTGAAGCTTTCTTT. Translated, it gives CASSRDRAEAFF. J is TRBJ1-1 and V is TRBV19; TRBD1 aligns across 9 bases. The CDR3 runs to 12 residues. The germline CDR1 and CDR2 sequences are LNHDA and SQIVND (reference sequence). J gave up 6 bases and V 4 bases, and 0 bases lay outside the gene matches.